The clone carrying this T cell receptor beta chain was counted at least ten times. Its antigen is still unknown. This sample was taken from a study of regulatory T cells in long-lasting Graves disease. Points from the study as a whole: There was favoring of TRBV28, TRBJ1-2 and TRBJ2-5 in persistent disease.

The time point was: newly diagnosed GD, antithyroid drugs for less than 3 months. Isolated PBMC RNA provided the starting material for the TCR library. Through Arm-PCR of CDR3 regions and iRepertoire HTBI primers, TCR beta libraries were built. Each CDR3 protein is one row after TCRdb ran MiXCR on the multiplex PCR reads. The sample gives 400,000 to 500,000 distinct CDR3 sequences, roughly 15% of which show up once; about 8.3% is in the top ten. The CDR3 spans 14 residues. V was shortened by 4 bases and J by 8 bases, with 15 bases between the two germline ends. A further study also used this sample, focusing on T cells in Graves' hyperthyroidism and ophthalmopathy. That work states: In making diagnoses, clinical symptoms, serum thyroxine and TRAb, thyroid ultrasound and orbital computed tomography were all used.

The TCR comes from a middle-aged woman with Graves disease. The sequencing here drew on peripheral blood mononuclear cells (PBMCs), taken at new diagnosis, from a patient treated with antithyroid drugs. This chain uses TRBV12-3 or TRBV12-4 with TRBJ2-1; a possible D gene is TRBD2 (6 bases). CDR3: CASSWGRSGYEQFF. As DNA, the CDR3 is TGTGCCAGCAGTTGGGGGAGGAGTGGGTATGAGCAGTTCTTC.